Listed below are T cell receptor beta chains from one sample, sequenced in a study of cytomegalovirus exposure and HLA in healthy donors. Some clones are missing from TCRdb's copy, which holds only in-frame ones; the method was immunoSEQ multiplex PCR. The sample has about 150,000 clones, 72% seen once. Input material: PBMCs. Every receptor here comes from a man aged 35-49 years in good health and CMV-seronegative. Each CDR3 is given with its conserved first and last residue. Each record gives: clone size, V gene, J gene, D gene, CDR3 protein, CDR3 DNA. The D gene is left open where the match is weak. Some rows mark clone size as missing; the rest say once, few, many or name a class of expanded clone.

NA	TRBV5-1	TRBJ2-5	NA	CASRAQAQETQYF	TGCGCCAGCAGGGCACAGGCCCAAGAGACCCAGTACTTC
few	TRBV7-3	TRBJ2-1	TRBD1	CASSLGRGQVNEQFF	TGTGCCAGCAGCTTAGGCAGGGGGCAGGTCAATGAGCAGTTCTTC
NA	TRBV14	TRBJ2-7	TRBD1	CASSQVLTGDEQYF	TGTGCCAGCAGCCAAGTATTGACAGGGGACGAGCAGTACTTC
NA	TRBV10-2	TRBJ1-1	NA	CASSEREQREAFF	TGCGCCAGCAGTGAACGTGAACAGCGGGAAGCTTTCTTT
NA	TRBV5-1	TRBJ2-7	NA	CASSLEGARREQYF	TGCGCCAGCAGCTTGGAAGGGGCCCGAAGAGAGCAGTACTTC
few	TRBV2	TRBJ1-5	NA	CASSPDGQSNQPQHF	TGTGCCAGCAGTCCGGATGGACAGTCGAATCAGCCCCAGCATTTT
NA	TRBV30	TRBJ1-4	TRBD1	CACSPVGQFGEKLFF	TGTGCCTGCTCGCCAGTGGGACAGTTCGGCGAAAAACTGTTTTTT
once	TRBV7-8	TRBJ2-7	TRBD1	CASSMDRGGWGRQYF	TGTGCCAGCAGCATGGACAGGGGGGGCTGGGGACGGCAGTACTTC
NA	TRBV4-1	TRBJ1-5	NA	CASSPGQFNQPQHF	TGCGCCAGCAGCCCCGGACAGTTCAATCAGCCCCAGCATTTT
NA	TRBV4-3	TRBJ2-3	NA	CASSQDPGQPTDTQYF	TGCGCCAGCAGCCAAGACCCGGGACAACCTACAGATACGCAGTATTTT
NA	TRBV4-1	TRBJ1-1	NA	CASSQPAGRCEAFF	TGCGCCAGCAGCCAACCCGCGGGACGGTGTGAAGCTTTCTTT
few	TRBV2	TRBJ2-3	TRBD2	CASSARGGQGDTQYF	TGTGCCAGCAGTGCCCGGGGGGGGCAGGGAGATACGCAGTATTTT
NA	TRBV5-1	TRBJ2-7	NA	CASRRENYEQYF	TGCGCCAGCAGGCGGGAAAACTACGAGCAGTACTTC
NA	TRBV11-2	TRBJ1-3	NA	CASSDVKGGRNTIYF	TGTGCCAGCAGCGACGTAAAGGGGGGGAGAAACACCATATATTTT
NA	TRBV6-6	TRBJ1-5	TRBD1	CASRDRGEQPQHF	TGTGCCAGCAGGGACAGGGGAGAACAGCCCCAGCATTTT
NA	TRBV6-5	TRBJ2-6	NA	CASRPDRSGANVLTF	TGTGCCAGCAGACCTGACAGGTCTGGGGCCAACGTCCTGACTTTC
many	TRBV6-5	TRBJ2-2	NA	CASSYSTGRHTGELFF	TGTGCCAGCAGTTACTCCACAGGGCGGCACACCGGGGAGCTGTTTTTT